One sample yielded the 9 T cell receptor beta chains listed below, sequenced in a study of T cell repertoires in cytomegalovirus infection. TCRdb reprocessed the reads via MiXCR and lists one record per CDR3 protein. The table shows 200,000 to 250,000 distinct CDR3 sequences, with approximately 13% occurring only once. Sequencing was carried out using PBMCs. Receptors were obtained from a human donor in good health (CMV status not recorded). Some clones in this sample may be carry-over from other donors' samples.

This clonotype was counted many times. V is TRBV7-3 and J is TRBJ2-3; no clear D gene. Deletions cut 2 bases from V and 1 base from J, with 7 bases between. There are 14 residues in the CDR3. The germline V gene encodes CDR1 SGHTA and CDR2 FQGTGA. The CDR3 sequence: CASSLAIRTDTQYF. Written as DNA, the CDR3 is TGTGCCAGCAGCTTAGCGATCCGCACAGATACGCAGTATTTT.

V gene TRBV4-3 combines with J gene TRBJ2-7; 12 bases align to TRBD2. CDR1 LGHNA and CDR2 YSLEER come from the germline V gene. The CDR3 runs to 17 residues. V dropped 4 bases and J dropped 1; count of bases not matched to a gene: 8. The CDR3 nucleotides read TGCGCCAGCAGCCTAGGGCTAGCGGGAGGGCCGTCCTACGAGCAGTACTTC. Translated, it gives CASSLGLAGGPSYEQYF.

This clonotype has a handful of counts. The chain is built from TRBV28 and TRBJ1-1, with TRBD1 matching 10 bases. The ends lost 5 bases at V and 5 bases at J; junction bases unmatched: 11. Germline assignment: CDR1 MDHEN and CDR2 SYDVKM. The CDR3 spans 16 residues. The DNA for the CDR3 is TGTGCCAGCAGTGTAACCGGGACAGGGGTTTCGACTGAAGCTTTCTTT. It is translated as CASSVTGTGVSTEAFF.

This clonotype was observed at least ten times. This CDR3 reads CASSLMASANTGELFF. As DNA, the CDR3 is TGTGCCAGCAGCTTAATGGCTAGCGCTAACACCGGGGAGCTGTTTTTT. The chain has TRBV11-2 and TRBJ2-2, with D maybe TRBD2 (6 bases). The CDR3 has 16 residues. The germline CDR1 and CDR2 sequences are SGHAT and FQNNGV. V lost 2 bases to trimming and J lost 2 bases, with 12 bases between them.

This rearrangement joins TRBV4-3 to TRBJ1-4, with D perhaps TRBD1 (5 bases). CDR1 is LGHNA and CDR2 is YSLEER in the germline V gene. The V end lost 0 bases, the J end lost 4 bases, and 12 bases lay between the germline ends. The CDR3 extends over 16 amino acids. CDR3 sequence (DNA): TGCGCCAGCAGCCAAGAGCTGGGACGGTTTAATGAAAAACTGTTTTTT. Translation: CASSQELGRFNEKLFF.

At least ten counts were recorded for this clonotype. The V and J genes are TRBV7-2 and TRBJ2-2, with a possible D match to TRBD1 (5 bases). Germline CDR1 is SGHTA and CDR2 is FQGNSA. The CDR3 is 15 residues long. V lost 1 base and J 4 bases, leaving 10 bases between the germline ends. Here the CDR3 reads CASSLVQAFTGELFF. The CDR3 bases are TGTGCCAGCAGCTTAGTACAGGCCTTCACCGGGGAGCTGTTTTTT.

This clonotype was seen repeatedly, ten times or more. Here the CDR3 reads CASSLPSVLGQYF. The CDR3 DNA reads TGTGCCAGCAGCTTACCCTCGGTCCTAGGGCAGTACTTC. J is TRBJ2-7 and V is TRBV7-8; D unresolved. CDR3 length: 13 residues. CDR1 and CDR2 from the germline V gene are SGHVS and FQNEAQ. The V gene lost 2 bases and the J gene lost 9 bases, with 14 bases spanning the gap.

The rearrangement links TRBV29-1 to TRBJ1-5; TRBD1 agrees at 10 bases. The CDR3 is 12 amino acids. The V and J ends lost 4 bases and 6 bases, in that order; junction bases with no gene match: 0. The germline CDR1 and CDR2 sequences are SQVTM and ANQGSEA. The CDR3 DNA sequence: TGCAGCGTTGGGACAGGGGGTCAGCCCCAGCATTTT. Translation: CSVGTGGQPQHF. Full variable domain (remainder filled in from reference TRBV29-1 and TRBJ1-5): SAVISQKPSRDICQRGTSLTIQCQVDSQVTMMFWYRQQPGQSLTLIATANQGSEATYESGFVIDKFPISRPNLTFSTLTVSNMSPEDSSIYLCSVGTGGQPQHFGDGTRLSIL.

There are many counts of this clonotype. J is TRBJ2-3 and V is TRBV10-3, with TRBD2 matching 14 bases. Unmatched junction bases numbered 2, after V lost 3 bases and J lost 6 bases. Germline loops: CDR1 ENHRY, CDR2 SYGVKD. The length of the CDR3 is 15 residues. The CDR3 loop reads CAISDRLAGGDTQYF. The CDR3 coding sequence is TGTGCCATCAGTGACCGACTAGCGGGGGGGGATACGCAGTATTTT.